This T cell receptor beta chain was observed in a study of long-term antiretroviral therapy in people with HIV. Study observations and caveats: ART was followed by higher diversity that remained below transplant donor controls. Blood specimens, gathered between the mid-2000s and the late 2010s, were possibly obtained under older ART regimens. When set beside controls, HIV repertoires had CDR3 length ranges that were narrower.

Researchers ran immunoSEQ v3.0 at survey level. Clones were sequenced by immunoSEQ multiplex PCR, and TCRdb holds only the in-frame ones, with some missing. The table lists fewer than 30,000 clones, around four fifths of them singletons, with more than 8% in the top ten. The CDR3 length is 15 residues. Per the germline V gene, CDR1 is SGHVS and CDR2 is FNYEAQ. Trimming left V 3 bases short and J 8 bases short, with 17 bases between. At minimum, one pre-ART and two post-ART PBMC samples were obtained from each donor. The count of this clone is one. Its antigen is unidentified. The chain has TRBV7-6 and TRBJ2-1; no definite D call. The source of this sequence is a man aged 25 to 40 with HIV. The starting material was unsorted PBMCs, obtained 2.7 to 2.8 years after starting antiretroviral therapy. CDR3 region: CASSFYSSPTDEQFF. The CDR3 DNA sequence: TGTGCCAGCAGCTTTTATTCCAGCCCCACGGATGAGCAGTTCTTC.